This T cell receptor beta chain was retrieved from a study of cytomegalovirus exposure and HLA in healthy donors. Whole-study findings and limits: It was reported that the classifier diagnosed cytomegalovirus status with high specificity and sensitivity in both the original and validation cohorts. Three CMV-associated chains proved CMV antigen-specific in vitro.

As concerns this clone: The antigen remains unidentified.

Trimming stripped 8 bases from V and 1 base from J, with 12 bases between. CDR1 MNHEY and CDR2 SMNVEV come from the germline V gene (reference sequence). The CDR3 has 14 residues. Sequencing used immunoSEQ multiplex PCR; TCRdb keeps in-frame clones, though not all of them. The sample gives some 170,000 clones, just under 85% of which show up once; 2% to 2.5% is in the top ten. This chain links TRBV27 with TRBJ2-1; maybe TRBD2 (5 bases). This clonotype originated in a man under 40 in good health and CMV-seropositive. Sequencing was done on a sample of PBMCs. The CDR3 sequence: CASGLGSSYNEQFF. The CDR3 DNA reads TGTGCCAGCGGACTGGGTTCATCCTACAATGAGCAGTTCTTC.